This TCR beta chain was obtained from a study of long-term antiretroviral therapy in people with HIV. To note about this clone: Its specificity is unknown.

CDR1 SGHVS and CDR2 FQNEAQ come from the germline V gene. This CDR3 spans 14 amino acids. V lost 5 bases, J lost 4 bases, and 3 bases stayed unmatched. Study conclusions and caveats: Subsequent to ART, diversity was augmented yet persisted below that of transplant donor controls. The range of CDR3 lengths in HIV repertoires proved narrower than that found in controls. Older ART regimens may have been in use when blood was drawn between about 2004 and 2018.

Running of the v3.0 immunoSEQ assay took place at survey level. Profiling relied on immunoSEQ multiplex PCR, and the TCRdb table lists in-frame clones only, not all of them. The repertoire consists of about 27,000 clones, with roughly four fifths occurring once and the leading ten covering roughly 10%. The chain carries TRBV7-8 and TRBJ2-2; TRBD2 matches 8 bases. The sample here was unsorted PBMCs, taken 0.8 years before starting antiretroviral therapy. The clonotype was recovered from a man aged 18 to 29 with HIV. The CDR3 spells CASSPAGVTGELFF. As DNA, the CDR3 is TGTGCCAGCAGCCCAGCGGGGGTCACCGGGGAGCTGTTTTTT. The full variable domain, its missing parts supplied by reference TRBV7-8 and TRBJ2-2, is GAGVSQSPRYKVAKRGQDVALRCDPISGHVSLFWYQQALGQGPEFLTYFQNEAQLDKSGLPSDRFFAERPEGSVSTLKIQRTQQEDSAVYLCASSPAGVTGELFFGEGSRLTVL.